This passage covers 4 T cell receptor beta chains from one sample sequenced in a study of cytomegalovirus exposure and HLA in healthy donors. The PCR ran on 60 Vbeta and 13 Jbeta primers. The protocol was immunoSEQ multiplex PCR, while the TCRdb copy is restricted to in-frame clones and leaves out a portion. The data contain approximately 150,000 clones, roughly 73% of them singletons. The specimen sequenced was PBMCs. The receptors come from a man younger than 35 in good health and CMV-seropositive.

This clone has more than one count but fewer than ten. The V call is TRBV5-1, the J call TRBJ2-1; 7 bases map to TRBD2. The CDR3 sequence is 12 residues long. V lost 2 bases, J lost 12 bases, and 5 bases stayed unmatched. Germline-derived CDR1 and CDR2 are SGHRS and YFSETQ. CDR3 nucleotides: TGCGCCAGCAGCTTTAGGACTAGTCGGCAGTTCTTC. Translation gives CASSFRTSRQFF.

The gene calls are TRBV5-1 and TRBJ2-2; a possible D gene is TRBD2 (5 bases). The CDR3 covers 15 residues. Trimming removed 7 bases from V and 3 bases from J, with 16 bases in between. The germline V gene has CDR1 SGHRS and CDR2 YFSETQ. CDR3 sequence reads: CASGVADYYTGELFF. The CDR3 nucleotides read TGCGCCAGCGGGGTGGCAGACTACTACACCGGGGAGCTGTTTTTT.

V and J are TRBV5-1 and TRBJ2-7; 8 bases fit TRBD2. The CDR3 sequence is 14 residues long. Unmatched junction bases numbered 8, after V lost 2 bases and J lost 7 bases. Germline CDR1 SGHRS, CDR2 YFSETQ. CDR3 region: CASSFSAGVGEQYF. CDR3 DNA sequence: TGCGCCAGCAGCTTCTCAGCGGGAGTAGGGGAGCAGTACTTC.

This chain links TRBV28 with TRBJ2-5; a weak D match, TRBD2 (5 bases). Germline values: CDR1 MDHEN, CDR2 SYDVKM. The CDR3 loop spans 14 amino acids. Deletions cut 3 bases from V and 4 bases from J, with 12 bases between. CDR3 bases: TGTGCCAGCAGTTTTGTGACTACGGGAGAGACCCAGTACTTC. Translation gives CASSFVTTGETQYF.